A selection of T cell receptor beta chains follows, all from one sample in a study of cytomegalovirus exposure and HLA in healthy donors. The protocol was immunoSEQ multiplex PCR, while the TCRdb copy is restricted to in-frame clones and leaves out a portion. This table holds 150,000 to 200,000 clones, around 84% found once. The source material was PBMCs. These receptor sequences come from a man between 18 and 35 years old in good health and CMV-seropositive. The CDR3 runs from the conserved cysteine through the conserved F or W. A D gene is named only where the DNA matches it firmly. Clone size, where shown, is once, few, many, or a class for clones that have expanded.

D gene	V gene	J gene	clone size	CDR3 DNA	CDR3 protein
TRBD2	TRBV28	TRBJ2-2	once	TGTGCCAGCAGGGGGGGAGGGGAAGGCACCGGGGAGCTGTTTTTT	CASRGGGEGTGELFF
TRBD1	TRBV18	TRBJ2-7	.	TGTGCCAGCTCACCTACCGTAGGGGGCGGTAACTCCTACGAGCAGTACTTC	CASSPTVGGGNSYEQYF
TRBD2	TRBV5-1	TRBJ2-1	.	TGCGCCAGCAGCTCTGGCGCGGGGGATGTAGATGAGCAGTTCTTC	CASSSGAGDVDEQFF
.	TRBV30	TRBJ1-1	.	TGTGCCTGGAGTGTGGCGAACACTGAAGCTTTCTTT	CAWSVANTEAFF
.	TRBV29-1	TRBJ2-5	.	TGCAGCACTCACCAAGAGACCCAGTACTTC	CSTHQETQYF
.	TRBV19	TRBJ2-3	.	TGTGCCAGTAGTATCCAAATTACAGATACGCAGTATTTT	CASSIQITDTQYF
.	TRBV10-2	TRBJ1-2	.	TGCGCCAGCAGTGAGCGGGGAGACCTTGGCTACACCTTC	CASSERGDLGYTF
.	TRBV28	TRBJ1-1	.	TGTGCCAGCAGTTTATGGAGCGGCCCCAGGGGGAACACTGAAGCTTTCTTT	CASSLWSGPRGNTEAFF
.	TRBV19	TRBJ2-1	.	TGTGCCAGTAGTCTCACGGGGGACTTTCCCTACAATGAGCAGTTCTTC	CASSLTGDFPYNEQFF
TRBD2	TRBV19	TRBJ2-2	.	TGTGCCAGAATGCTAACGGGAGGTGGAACCGGGGAGCTGTTTTTT	CARMLTGGGTGELFF
.	TRBV30	TRBJ1-5	.	TGTGCCTGGAGTGTGGAGGGAAATCAGCCCCAGCATTTT	CAWSVEGNQPQHF
.	TRBV6-5	TRBJ1-2	once	TGTGCCAGCAGCCGATCTACAGGGAACTATGGCTACACCTTC	CASSRSTGNYGYTF
.	TRBV7-2	TRBJ2-2	.	TGTGCCAGCAGCTCCCAGACTAGAATAATTGACACCGGGGAGCTGTTTTTT	CASSSQTRIIDTGELFF
.	TRBV28	TRBJ1-2	.	TGTGCCAGCAGTTTGAGGGACTATGGCTACACCTTC	CASSLRDYGYTF
TRBD2	TRBV9	TRBJ2-1	.	TGTGCCAGCACCCCAGGACTAGCGGGAAGGGATGAGCAGTTCTTC	CASTPGLAGRDEQFF
TRBD1	TRBV6-1	TRBJ2-1	once	TGTGCCAGCAGTGAAACCCGATGGGACAGGCCTCGCCCGAATGAGCAGTTCTTC	CASSETRWDRPRPNEQFF
.	TRBV7-9	TRBJ2-7	.	TGTGCCAGCAGCTTTACCACACAGGGCGAGCAGTACTTC	CASSFTTQGEQYF
TRBD1	TRBV4-1	TRBJ2-2	.	TGCGCCAGCAGACTCCACAGGGGTAGCACCGGGGAGCTGTTTTTT	CASRLHRGSTGELFF
.	TRBV7-2	TRBJ2-5	.	TGTGCCAGCAGCTCCGGGGGTCGGGAGACCCAGTACTTC	CASSSGGRETQYF
.	TRBV2	TRBJ2-5	.	TGTGCCAGCACTCGAGGTGGTCAAGAGACCCAGTACTTC	CASTRGGQETQYF
.	TRBV19	TRBJ1-5	.	TGTGCCCTTCAGGGGAGAAATCAGCCCCAGCATTTT	CALQGRNQPQHF
.	TRBV30	TRBJ1-6	.	TGTGCCTGGAGTGCGGGAGGATCACCCCTCCACTTT	CAWSAGGSPLHF
TRBD1	TRBV11-2	TRBJ2-5	.	TGTGCCAGCAGCTTAACCCGGGACAGGGGGCAAGAGACCCAGTACTTC	CASSLTRDRGQETQYF
TRBD1	TRBV6-1	TRBJ2-1	.	TGTGCCAGCAGTGCCGGGACAGGGGTTTGGGGTGAGCAGTTCTTC	CASSAGTGVWGEQFF
TRBD2	TRBV27	TRBJ2-1	.	TGTGCCAGCAGTCTCCAAGGACTAGCGGGTCTCTCCTACAATGAGCAGTTCTTC	CASSLQGLAGLSYNEQFF
.	TRBV4-1	TRBJ2-7	.	TGCGCCAGCAGCCACCGTCCCCGCGCGAGCTCCTACGAGCAGTACTTC	CASSHRPRASSYEQYF
.	TRBV2	TRBJ2-7	.	TGTGCCAGCATCCCAGTAGGCGGCAGAACCTACGAGCAGTACTTC	CASIPVGGRTYEQYF
TRBD1	TRBV5-6	TRBJ1-4	.	TGTGCCAGCAGCCGGGGGACAGTAGCTGAAAAACTGTTTTTT	CASSRGTVAEKLFF
TRBD2	TRBV6-4	TRBJ2-5	once	TGTGCCAGCAGTGGGGACGGACTAGCCCTAAGGGAGACCCAGTACTTC	CASSGDGLALRETQYF
TRBD2	TRBV7-3	TRBJ2-1	once	TGTGCCAGCAGCTTTGGTAGCGGGAGGGCGAAAGGCAATGAGCAGTTCTTC	CASSFGSGRAKGNEQFF
TRBD1	TRBV5-1	TRBJ2-5	.	TGCGCCAGCAGCTTGGGTACGACAGGGGCGCAGACCCAGTACTTC	CASSLGTTGAQTQYF
TRBD2	TRBV28	TRBJ2-7	.	TGTGCCAGCAGTTCGCCACTAGCGGAAATGACCATCTCCTACGAGCAGTACTTC	CASSSPLAEMTISYEQYF
.	TRBV19	TRBJ1-5	once	TGTGCCAGTAAGTCGGCAGGTAGCAATCAGCCCCAGCATTTT	CASKSAGSNQPQHF
.	TRBV13	TRBJ2-3	.	TGTGCCAGCAGCTCCCAGGGAAGCACAGATACGCAGTATTTT	CASSSQGSTDTQYF
.	TRBV4-1	TRBJ2-7	once	TGCGCCAGCAGCCAAGTAAATGGGCCATACGAGCAGTACTTC	CASSQVNGPYEQYF
.	TRBV2	TRBJ2-7	.	TGTGCCAGCCAGGGCGGCAGGCTCTCCTACGAGCAGTACTTC	CASQGGRLSYEQYF
.	TRBV6-5	TRBJ1-1	.	TGTGCCAGCAGTTACCGCGGGAGTGAAGCTTTCTTT	CASSYRGSEAFF
TRBD1	TRBV19	TRBJ1-2	.	TGTGCCAGTAGTCTAGGGACAGGGCCTGGCTACACCTTC	CASSLGTGPGYTF